The clone carrying this T cell receptor (beta chain) has at least ten counts. The antigen remains unidentified. Germline V gene sequence: CDR1 MDHEN, CDR2 SYDVKM. This CDR3 has 15 amino acids. V was clipped by 1 base and J by 6 bases; unmatched bases: 7. The sample originates from a study of radiotherapy plus CTLA-4 blockade in lung cancer. The wider study: Objective response was observed in around a sixth of patients, and disease control in 30% to 40%. Study observations and caveats: Alongside interferon-beta, early blood T cell clone dynamics were reportedly the best predictor of response. Expansion in blood of tumor-derived TCR clones was seen after radiotherapy plus ipilimumab.

Treatment of patients with chemo-refractory metastatic non-small-cell lung cancer consisted of focal radiation plus CTLA-4 blockade with ipilimumab. Only in-frame clones appear in the TCRdb table, and some are missing; sequencing was by immunoSEQ multiplex PCR. The sample holds approximately 98,000 clones, 82% seen once. The source is a human donor with non-small cell lung cancer who had a partial response to radiotherapy plus ipilimumab. The chain carries TRBV28 and TRBJ2-3, with 7 bases fitting TRBD2. Sequenced here: peripheral blood, sampled from a patient treated with radiotherapy plus ipilimumab. CDR3 sequence (DNA): TGTGCCAGCAGTTTATACGTGGGAGGGCGCGATACGCAGTATTTT. Protein: CASSLYVGGRDTQYF.